This T cell receptor beta chain emerged from a study of prognosis after radiotherapy for stage I lung cancer (dated by TCRdb to the early 2020s). About the investigation overall: Between early 2018 and early 2019, 20 or so stage I NSCLC patients were enrolled in Nanjing, China. Tumor histology was squamous cell carcinoma in over 5 patients and adenocarcinoma in twelve. The cohort included about a dozen men and several women, with a median age of about 79 years and a range of about 50 to 84 years. The study profiled peripheral blood TCR beta repertoires from stage I NSCLC patients before and after stereotactic body radiotherapy and related them to distant failure. For each of the roughly 19 patients, one blood sample was taken before SBRT and one after, so the study sequenced around 40 samples in total. Every patient was regarded as medically inoperable, because of comorbidities in about a dozen cases and refusal of surgery in several cases. No patient received concurrent therapy alongside SBRT. The patients included fourteen who had newly diagnosed primary stage I lung tumors, along with about 5 others who had oligometastatic NSCLC after their primary tumor had been surgically resected. Using image-guided IMRT or VMAT, SBRT was delivered in 3 to 5 fractions at a biologically effective dose of at least 100 Gy. Distant metastases were developed by four of the 19 patients after SBRT, at a median of about 7 months, whereas no significant progression was observed in the other 15 patients. Summary of the overall study and its limitations: Post-SBRT Shannon entropy and its change from baseline were lower in patients who developed distant metastases; baseline Shannon entropy was not associated with metastases. Tumor specificity of expanded TCR clones was not determined. The small cohort and short follow-up limited the study, so independent validation of the findings is needed. No adjustment for multiple comparisons was applied to any of the reported P values. Differences by metastasis status were reportedly seen in TRBV and TRBJ usage frequencies, involving two V genes at baseline and, after SBRT, several V genes and two J genes. After SBRT, the count of unique TCR clones dropped from a median of roughly 10,000 beforehand to 6,500 to 7,500 afterward (Wilcoxon paired P=0.011).

This clonotype has at least ten counts. Its binding antigen is unknown. No quality values exist for individual bases; no much larger clone is one base distant. Trimming removed 3 bases from V and 1 base from J; the gene matches leave 13 bases unexplained. CDR1 and CDR2, looked up from the germline V gene, are MNHNS and SASEGT. The CDR3, from cysteine to phenylalanine, totals 18 residues. The kept DNA is CDR3 alone, 54 bases in frame from the first base. Two rounds of multiplex PCR were used to amplify the TCR beta CDR3 region from genomic DNA. The first PCR round used primers specific to each TRBV and TRBJ gene, and the primer sequences were filed in Chinese patent CN105087789A. The second PCR round used universal primers. The Roche High Pure PCR Template Preparation Kit was used to extract genomic DNA from the frozen PBMCs. Libraries were sequenced paired-end with 151 bp reads on an Illumina HiSeq 3000. The original pipeline was this. CutAdapt was used to discard raw reads that did not contain the multiplex PCR primer sequences. PEAR was used to merge high-quality paired reads into contigs. By alignment to reference sequences, MiXCR assigned TRB V, D and J gene segments to each contig. To remove sequencing errors, CDR3 sequences were clustered according to base quality and sequence similarity. Diversity was measured as Shannon entropy normalized by the natural log of productive TCR sequence number. To get clonality, Shannon entropy was divided by the natural log of the number of unique clonotypes, and that result was subtracted from one. Progression-free survival cut-offs for repertoire metrics were chosen using the Youden index of ROC curves, with analyses run in R 3.5.3. TCRdb ran its own pipeline on the public reads, namely fastp trimming at Q25 and MiXCR clone calling, and kept in-frame beta chains. Each CDR3 protein gets just one entry, which takes the most common genes and DNA from the rows behind it. The V and J calls come from TCRdb's annotation, not from the publication. The sample data list about 59,000 distinct CDR3 sequences, and about 30% of these were observed just once. 7.5% of the sample is in the top ten clones.

No patient had a history of other malignancies or prior chemotherapy or radiotherapy, and all had node-negative disease on CT and PET/CT. At each of two time points, around 6 milliliters of peripheral venous blood were collected into EDTA tubes. Ficoll-Paque Plus density-gradient centrifugation was used to isolate PBMCs. Right after collection, samples were kept at -80 degrees C until analysis. This TCR was recovered from a donor of 50 years or more with non-small cell lung cancer. The sequence links TRBV6-1 to TRBJ1-1; TRBD1 aligns with 8 central bases. The starting material was PBMCs, obtained before or after stereotactic body radiation therapy (not recorded which). Here the CDR3 is given as CASSDLGQGISPNTEAFF. The DNA sequence reads TGTGCCAGCAGTGACCTAGGACAGGGAATATCGCCGAACACTGAAGCTTTCTTT.